This TCR beta chain was sequenced in a study of response to subunit inactivated influenza vaccine. TCRdb re-derived calls from the RT-PCR reads in MiXCR, one entry per CDR3 protein. The sample has 750,000 to 850,000 distinct CDR3 sequences; about 18% are singletons. The starting material was PBMCs from blood, obtained 5 days after vaccination. The source is a man aged 50 to 60 who received an inactivated influenza vaccine.

CDR3 nucleotides: TGTGCCAGCAGGGACCCACAGGGGGCCAAGGTCGGCTACACCTTC. Protein: CASRDPQGAKVGYTF. The J gene is TRBJ1-2, the V gene TRBV6-1; the match to TRBD1 covers 9 bases. Germline V gives CDR1 MNHNS, CDR2 SASEGT. There are 15 residues in the CDR3. V lost 6 bases and J lost 8; bases outside the gene matches: 13.